Below, 14 T cell receptor beta chains from the same sample are listed, as sequenced in a study of blood T cells in healthy people across ages. Primers used in a second PCR of about 6 to 11 cycles were a sample-barcoded 5' primer and a J-beta primer mix. TCRdb ran MiXCR on the 5' RACE reads and lists one entry per CDR3 protein. The sample has around 1,000,000 distinct CDR3 sequences, roughly 24% seen once. The same specimen was also included in a second study, on T cells of mothers and their children.

The sample comprised blood. These receptors were obtained from a girl aged 2 to 10 in good health.

This clonotype was seen more than once but under ten times. This rearrangement joins TRBV20-1 to TRBJ1-2, with D maybe TRBD1 (6 bases). The V gene lost 1 base and the J gene lost 3 bases, with 24 bases spanning the gap. Germline lookup yields CDR1 DFQATT and CDR2 SNEGSKA (reference sequence). The CDR3 loop spans 18 amino acids. CDR3 amino acids: CSARVNLIGTGNYYGYTF. CDR3 nucleotide sequence: TGCAGTGCTAGAGTAAACTTAATAGGAACAGGGAATTACTATGGCTACACCTTC.

The chain couples TRBV27 to TRBJ2-7; TRBD2 might be the D (6 bases). The CDR3 loop spans 15 amino acids. V was cut by 6 bases and J by 6 bases, with 21 bases left in between. CDR1 and CDR2 from the germline V gene are MNHEY and SMNVEV (reference sequence). CDR3 DNA: TGTGCCAGCAGACCTCTGTGGGACCAGGAGGGCGAGCAGTACTTC. Protein: CASRPLWDQEGEQYF.

This chain connects TRBV20-1 to TRBJ2-5; D tentatively fits TRBD1 or TRBD2 (5 bases each). The DNA end is a closer match to TRBJ2-7, so the J assignment may be wrong. The CDR3 is 12 amino acids. The germline V gene has CDR1 DFQATT and CDR2 SNEGSKA (reference sequence). The CDR3 sequence is CSLLLGDDEQYF. DNA of the CDR3: TGCAGCTTATTATTGGGGGACGACGAGCAGTACTTC.

This chain joins TRBV7-9 and TRBJ2-1, with 7 bases fitting TRBD1. Germline CDR1 reads SEHNR; CDR2 reads FQNEAQ (reference sequence). The CDR3 has 13 amino acids. J gave up 7 bases and V 8 bases, and 8 bases lay outside the gene matches. CDR3 nucleotides: TGTGCCAGCCGCTCCGGGACAGTTAATGAGCAGTTCTTC. Protein product: CASRSGTVNEQFF.

This clonotype was seen many times. This sequence joins TRBV29-1 and TRBJ2-7; 8 nucleotides agree with TRBD1. Unmatched junction bases numbered 2, after V lost 5 bases and J lost 2 bases. This CDR3 contains 12 residues. Germline values: CDR1 SQVTM, CDR2 ANQGSEA. The CDR3 sequence: CSVQGAAYEQYF. The CDR3 nucleotides read TGCAGCGTTCAGGGGGCCGCCTACGAGCAGTACTTC.

V gene TRBV3-1 combines with J gene TRBJ1-1, with a weak D call TRBD1 (5 bases). V was clipped by 3 bases and J by 1 base, with 12 bases between them. There are 15 residues in the CDR3. Looked up from germline, CDR1 is LGHDT and CDR2 is YNNKEL (reference sequence). This CDR3 is CASSHSTVRNTEAFF. The CDR3 nucleotides read TGTGCCAGCAGCCATTCGACAGTGAGGAACACTGAAGCTTTCTTT.

This clonotype was counted between two and nine times. The chain joins TRBV29-1 to TRBJ2-1; D is ambiguous. The germline V gene encodes CDR1 SQVTM and CDR2 ANQGSEA. This CDR3 is 12 amino acids long. The V and J ends lost 4 bases and 8 bases respectively, with 12 bases between them. CDR3 region: CSVGRQSDEQFF. In DNA, the CDR3 is TGCAGCGTTGGTCGGCAATCCGATGAGCAGTTCTTC.

This clonotype was detected once. The gene calls are TRBV19 and TRBJ2-5; D remains unclear. Germline V gene sequence: CDR1 LNHDA, CDR2 SQIVND (reference sequence). The CDR3 totals 13 residues. Trimming shortened V by 6 bases and J by 2 bases, and 10 bases separated the two germline ends. The CDR3 spells CASRSYGQETQYF. As DNA, the CDR3 is TGTGCCAGTAGATCGTACGGACAAGAGACCCAGTACTTC.

The chain uses TRBV14 and TRBJ1-3; the match to TRBD1 covers 7 bases. Germline values: CDR1 SGHDN, CDR2 FVKESK. V dropped 4 bases and J dropped 3; count of bases not matched to a gene: 9. The CDR3 is 16 residues long. CDR3 loop: CASSPPSGTDGNTIYF. CDR3 sequence (DNA): TGTGCCAGCAGCCCACCTTCCGGGACAGATGGAAACACCATATATTTT.

This clonotype has just a few counts. Sequence at one end of the junction differs from germline and may be a read error. CDR3 nucleotides: TGCAGTGCTAACAGGGGATCCGAGACCCAGTACTTT. Translating gives CSANRGSETQYF. V gene TRBV20-1 combines with J gene TRBJ2-5; 7 bases are a match to TRBD1. CDR3 length: 12 residues. The germline V gene encodes CDR1 DFQATT and CDR2 SNEGSKA (reference sequence).

The table lists this clonotype with many counts. The chain employs TRBV28 and TRBJ2-2; D remains ambiguous. Trimming took 6 bases from V and 7 from J, leaving 9 bases between them. The CDR3 extends over 12 amino acids. The germline V gene encodes CDR1 MDHEN and CDR2 SYDVKM. The CDR3 region is CASSTAGGELFF. CDR3 in DNA: TGTGCCAGCAGCACAGCTGGCGGGGAGCTGTTTTTT.

This clonotype occurred a few times. This chain links TRBV2 with TRBJ2-5; D tentatively reads TRBD1 or TRBD2 (5 bases each). Matching the DNA end better, TRBJ2-7 makes the J call doubtful. Per the germline V gene, CDR1 is SNHLY and CDR2 is FYNNEI. The CDR3 is 12 residues long. CDR3: CASSGGRYEQYF. DNA of the CDR3: TGTGCCAGCAGTGGGGGACGCTACGAGCAGTACTTC.

The chain is built from TRBV29-1 and TRBJ2-3; tentatively, D is TRBD1 (5 bases). The CDR3 consists of 17 residues. Germline-derived CDR1 and CDR2 are SQVTM and ANQGSEA. Trimming stripped 5 bases from V and 4 bases from J, with 25 bases between. CDR3 sequence: CSVPRIGSRGGSDTQYF. The CDR3 DNA sequence: TGCAGCGTTCCTCGGATTGGTTCAAGGGGTGGCTCAGATACGCAGTATTTT.

Only a few counts were recorded for this clonotype. The chain is built from TRBV12-5 and TRBJ2-3; D tentatively fits TRBD1 or TRBD2 (5 bases each). Trimming shortened V by 4 bases and J by 2 bases, and 7 bases separated the two germline ends. This CDR3 has 13 residues. CDR1 LGHNT and CDR2 FRNRAP come from the germline V gene. CDR3 DNA: TGTGCTAGTGGTTGGGGACCCACAGATACGCAGTATTTT. This codes for CASGWGPTDTQYF. Based on the CDR3 plus reference TRBV12-5 and TRBJ2-3, the full variable domain is DARVTQTPRHKVTEMGQEVTMRCQPILGHNTVFWYRQTMMQGLELLAYFRNRAPLDDSGMPKDRFSAEMPDATLATLKIQPSEPRDSAVYFCASGWGPTDTQYFGPGTRLTVL.